The 10 T cell receptor beta chains given below trace back to one sample, sequenced in a study of T cell changes during pregnancy in multiple sclerosis. Some clones are missing from TCRdb's copy, which holds only in-frame ones; the method was immunoSEQ multiplex PCR. This table holds about 93,000 clones, 92% found once. Sequencing was performed on peripheral blood, taken after pregnancy. The source is a female donor with multiple sclerosis, enrolled in a pregnancy study.

This rearrangement joins TRBV5-6 to TRBJ1-6, with D perhaps TRBD1 (6 bases). The CDR3 has 16 residues. Trimming took off 3 bases at V and 0 bases at J, with 10 bases between the two ends. CDR1 and CDR2 from the germline V gene are SGHDT and YYEEEE. CDR3 protein: CASSYDRSSYNSPLHF. The CDR3 DNA follows: TGTGCCAGCAGCTACGACAGGAGCTCCTATAATTCACCCCTCCACTTT.

This CDR3 reads CASSLRGSYGYTF. The DNA for the CDR3 is TGTGCCAGCAGTTTGAGGGGGAGCTATGGCTACACCTTC. The genes are TRBV28 and TRBJ1-2; possible D gene TRBD1, 6 bases. Trimming left V 3 bases short and J 4 bases short, with 9 bases between. The CDR3 is 13 amino acids. Germline V gene lookup returns CDR1 MDHEN and CDR2 SYDVKM.

The chain employs TRBV18 and TRBJ2-3; no clear D. Trimming took 2 bases from V and 2 from J, leaving 17 bases between them. Germline CDR1 reads KGHSH; CDR2 reads LQKENI. This CDR3 is built from 17 residues. The CDR3, as DNA: TGTGCCAGCTCACCAGGCGCCGGCCAAGCGTACACAGATACGCAGTATTTT. It specifies CASSPGAGQAYTDTQYF.

This clone occurred a few times. This chain joins TRBV10-3 and TRBJ1-1; 7 bases fit TRBD1. The CDR3 contains 17 residues. In germline, CDR1 is ENHRY, CDR2 SYGVKD. J was trimmed by 0 bases and V by 2 bases; bases with no gene match: 9. CDR3 sequence: CAISEAGGTDMNTEAFF. In nucleotides, the CDR3 is TGTGCCATCAGTGAGGCAGGGGGGACAGACATGAACACTGAAGCTTTCTTT.

V usage is TRBV5-6 and J usage is TRBJ1-1, with 7 bases aligning to TRBD1. The CDR3 is 13 amino acids. Germline CDR1 and CDR2: SGHDT and YYEEEE. Trimming cost V 2 bases and J 4 bases; bases outside gene matches: 2. The CDR3 DNA follows: TGTGCCAGCAGCTTTTCAGGGGGCACTGAAGCTTTCTTT. Translated, it gives CASSFSGGTEAFF.

This clone was picked up one time. The rearrangement links TRBV18 to TRBJ2-7; 11 bases fit TRBD2. Looked up from germline, CDR1 is KGHSH and CDR2 is LQKENI. J lost 6 bases, V lost 2 bases, and 12 bases had no gene match. The CDR3 extends over 17 amino acids. CDR3 loop: CASSPKGLAGGIFEQYF. The CDR3 nucleotides read TGTGCCAGCTCACCAAAAGGGCTAGCGGGGGGTATATTCGAGCAGTACTTC.

The chain is built from TRBV4-3 and TRBJ1-6; perhaps TRBD1 as D (5 bases). The CDR3 length is 13 residues. The V end was cut by 2 bases, the J end by 8 bases, with 7 bases between. Germline V CDR1 and CDR2: LGHNA, YSLEER. CDR3 protein: CASSQQGDSPLHF. CDR3 nucleotide sequence: TGCGCCAGCAGCCAACAGGGTGATTCACCCCTCCACTTT.

The chain recombines TRBV19 with TRBJ1-1, with TRBD1 identical over 9 bases. The trim removed 4 bases at V and 1 base at J, leaving 1 base unmatched. Germline CDR1 is LNHDA and CDR2 is SQIVND (reference sequence). The CDR3 sequence is 14 residues long. The CDR3, as DNA: TGTGCCAGTAGTACGGACAGGGGGAACACTGAAGCTTTCTTT. Translated, it gives CASSTDRGNTEAFF.

V and J are TRBV10-1 and TRBJ2-7; perhaps TRBD1 as D (6 bases). The CDR3 spans 14 residues. Per the germline V gene, CDR1 is WNHNN and CDR2 is SYGVQD (reference sequence). V was pared by 7 bases and J by 7 bases, with 20 bases between. CDR3 loop: CASISPDGRGEQYF. The CDR3 nucleotides are TGCGCCAGCATAAGCCCCGATGGCAGGGGTGAGCAGTACTTC.

DNA of the CDR3: TGTGCCAGTACTCAGGGGGGCGATCAGCCCCAGCATTTT. It specifies CASTQGGDQPQHF. V and J are TRBV19 and TRBJ1-5; 7 bases agree with TRBD1. Per the germline V gene, CDR1 is LNHDA and CDR2 is SQIVND (reference sequence). The V and J ends lost 7 bases and 5 bases, in that order; junction bases with no gene match: 5. CDR3 length: 13 residues.